The clone carrying this T cell receptor beta chain has only a few counts. Enrolment of Seattle patients took place during active infection, and they were followed longitudinally. These data come from a study of blood T cell repertoires in COVID-19. Overall study: Material from acute and convalescent COVID-19 was sourced from the United States, Italy and Spain. PBMCs, B-cell-depleted T cells, or T cells provided the cDNA or gDNA that made up the material.

Source study methods: From reference gene primer amplification, estimates of nucleated cell counts were derived. The protocol was immunoSEQ multiplex PCR, while the TCRdb copy is restricted to in-frame clones and leaves out a portion. V and J calls and clone size are copied from that table; D and trimming were computed from the DNA. The data hold over 400,000 clones, with approximately 91% observed a single time. CDR1 is MGHDK, CDR2 SYGVNS, per germline. V lost 4 bases to trimming and J lost 8 bases, with 6 bases between them. The CDR3 has 11 residues. This chain connects TRBV25-1 to TRBJ1-3, with D possibly matching TRBD1 (5 bases). Sequenced input: peripheral blood. The origin of this receptor is a woman aged 45-65 years with COVID-19, enrolled during active disease. The CDR3 region has the DNA TGTGCCAGCAGTGGGGGGGACACCATATATTTT. Translation: CASSGGDTIYF.